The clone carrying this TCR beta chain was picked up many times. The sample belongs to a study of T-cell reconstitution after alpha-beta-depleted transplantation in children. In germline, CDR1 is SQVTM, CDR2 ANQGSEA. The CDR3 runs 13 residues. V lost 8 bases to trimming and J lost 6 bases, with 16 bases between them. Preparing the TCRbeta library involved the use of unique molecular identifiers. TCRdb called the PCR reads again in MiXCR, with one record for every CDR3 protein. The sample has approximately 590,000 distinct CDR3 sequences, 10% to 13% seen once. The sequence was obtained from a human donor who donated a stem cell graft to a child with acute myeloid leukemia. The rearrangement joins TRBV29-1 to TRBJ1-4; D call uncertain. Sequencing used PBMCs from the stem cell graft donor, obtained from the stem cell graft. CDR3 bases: TGCAGCTGTTACCACGCGGGCGATGAAAAACTGTTTTTT. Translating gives CSCYHAGDEKLFF.